The sequence of this T cell receptor beta chain was determined in a study of T cell changes during pregnancy in multiple sclerosis. Only in-frame clones appear in the TCRdb table, and some are missing; sequencing was by immunoSEQ multiplex PCR. The sample shows 65,000 to 85,000 clones, over 85% of them seen only once. The V gene's germline CDR1 is SNHLY and CDR2 FYNNEI. The CDR3 sequence is 14 residues long. J gave up 8 bases and V 6 bases, and 7 bases lay outside the gene matches. This chain uses TRBV2 with TRBJ1-4, with TRBD1 matching over 9 bases. The clonotype was recovered from a female donor in good health, enrolled as a control in a pregnancy study. Sample: peripheral blood, taken in the second trimester of pregnancy. The CDR3 sequence: CASSGTGRSEKLFF. The CDR3, as DNA: TGTGCCAGCAGCGGGACAGGGAGGTCGGAAAAACTGTTTTTT.